The clone carrying this T cell receptor beta chain was found a few times. As yet, its antigen is unknown. The data were obtained in a study of tumor and adjacent non-tumor tissue in lung cancer. Looking at the study overall: Around 4.5 million productive TCRbeta reads were obtained per sample on average. Points from the study as a whole: Patients with more diverse tumor TCRs had worse survival. Significantly higher TCR diversity was found in tumor than normal lung.

The template was RNA from unsorted bulk tissue. TCRbeta libraries were built with three rounds of nested PCR, modified from ARM-PCR. TCRdb reprocessed the multiplex PCR reads via MiXCR and lists one record per CDR3 protein. The data hold around 70,000 distinct CDR3 sequences, with around 78% observed a single time. The sample consisted of lung tumor tissue. This TCR was sampled from a man aged 55 to 69 with non-small cell lung cancer.

The chain's CDR3 is CASSLAARERGDTQYF. The DNA of the CDR3 is TGCGCCAGCAGCTTGGCGGCCCGGGAGCGGGGGGATACGCAGTATTTT. V is TRBV5-1 and J is TRBJ2-3; 8 bases match TRBD2. V lost 0 bases, J lost 6 bases, and 9 bases stayed unmatched. Germline lookup yields CDR1 SGHRS and CDR2 YFSETQ. This CDR3 comprises 16 residues.